The following is a T cell receptor (beta chain) sequence with its context. Its antigen is still unknown. This record comes from a study of beta chain features in type 1 diabetes. Study-level points and caveats: Shortening of TCRB CDR3s, moderate but significant, appeared in all four CD4+ subsets of Type 1 diabetes patients.

Expressed TCRB transcripts got sequenced, as all isolated RNA was reverse transcribed. The data were produced by immunoSEQ multiplex PCR, yet TCRdb's version contains in-frame clones alone and is incomplete. The table lists approximately 160,000 clones, around 63% of them singletons. V dropped 2 bases and J dropped 4 bases, with 14 bases sitting between them. This CDR3 region has 15 residues. The germline V gene has CDR1 MDHEN and CDR2 SYDVKM. The chain has TRBV28 and TRBJ2-5; perhaps TRBD1 as D (5 bases). This TCR was sampled from a man aged 25-45 years with type 1 diabetes. Input material: naive CD4+ T cells from blood. CDR3 coding DNA: TGTGCCAGCAGTTTAGTCCAGGGTTTGGGAGAGACCCAGTACTTC. Protein: CASSLVQGLGETQYF. Full variable domain (missing parts from reference TRBV28 and TRBJ2-5): DVKVTQSSRYLVKRTGEKVFLECVQDMDHENMFWYRQDPGLGLRLIYFSYDVKMKEKGDIPEGYSVSREKKERFSLILESASTNQTSMYLCASSLVQGLGETQYFGPGTRLLVL.